This T cell receptor beta chain stems from a study of technical replicates of blood from a handful of donors. The protocol was immunoSEQ multiplex PCR, while the TCRdb copy is restricted to in-frame clones and leaves out a portion. The table lists about 64,000 clones, 65% to 90% of them singletons, with about 4.8% in the top ten. This clone showed up just a few times. The CDR3 contains 12 residues. Germline V CDR1 and CDR2: SQVTM, ANQGSEA. Deletions cut 4 bases from V and 7 bases from J, with 11 bases between. V and J are TRBV29-1 and TRBJ2-1; D call uncertain. The sequence derives from a human donor in good health. Some clones in this sample may be carry-over from other donors' samples. Specimen: PBMCs. The CDR3 here is CSVAVRANEQFF. The DNA of the CDR3 is TGCAGCGTTGCGGTAAGAGCTAATGAGCAGTTCTTC.